Presented here are 2 T cell receptor beta chains from one specimen sequenced in a study of blood T cell repertoires in COVID-19 (dated by TCRdb to 2018 to 2021). The library was obtained by the immunoSEQ multiplex PCR assay. TCRdb's version of the immuneACCESS table is confined to in-frame rearrangements and falls short of the full clone set. An unresolved V gene accounts for under half of the shortfall where checked; the remainder is of unknown origin. This sample gives approximately 150,000 clones in total; over 75% of them show up just once. About 5% of the sample belongs to the ten largest clones. The sample taken for sequencing was PBMCs or T cells enriched from blood (not recorded which). These TCRs come from a woman in her thirties or forties with acute COVID-19.

The gene calls are TRBV9 and TRBJ1-2; a possible D gene is TRBD1 (5 bases). V shed 4 bases and J shed 8 bases, with 18 bases lying between them. Germline V gene data show CDR1 as SGDLS and CDR2 as YYNGEE. The CDR3 is 14 amino acids. This CDR3 is CASSTPAGGWGYTF. The CDR3 DNA reads as TGTGCCAGCAGCACCCCCGCCGGGGGTTGGGGCTACACCTTC.

V is TRBV5-1 and J is TRBJ2-1, with 12 bases fitting TRBD2. CDR3 length: 17 amino acids. V gave up 2 bases and J gave up 7 bases; unmatched junction bases: 10. Germline assignment: CDR1 SGHRS and CDR2 YFSETQ. The CDR3 sequence: CASSFRLAGEVQNEQFF. For the CDR3, the DNA is TGCGCCAGCAGCTTTAGACTAGCGGGAGAAGTCCAAAATGAGCAGTTCTTC.